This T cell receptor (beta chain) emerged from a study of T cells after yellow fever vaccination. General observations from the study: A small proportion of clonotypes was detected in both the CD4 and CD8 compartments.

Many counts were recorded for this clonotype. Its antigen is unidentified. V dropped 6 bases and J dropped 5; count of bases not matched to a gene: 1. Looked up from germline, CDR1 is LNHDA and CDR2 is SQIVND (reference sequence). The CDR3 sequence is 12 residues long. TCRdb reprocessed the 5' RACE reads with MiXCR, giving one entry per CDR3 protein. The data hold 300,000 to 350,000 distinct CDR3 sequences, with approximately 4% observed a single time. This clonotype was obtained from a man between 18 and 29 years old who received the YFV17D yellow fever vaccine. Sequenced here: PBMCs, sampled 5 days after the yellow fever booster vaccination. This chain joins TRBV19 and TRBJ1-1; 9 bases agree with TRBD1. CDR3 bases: TGTGCCAGTAGAGACAGGGGGACTGAAGCTTTCTTT. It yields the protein CASRDRGTEAFF.